This T cell receptor (beta chain) was found in a study of blood T cells in healthy people across ages. Primers used in a second PCR of roughly 6 to 11 cycles were a sample-barcoded 5' primer and a J-beta primer mix. TCRdb redid the calling of the 5' RACE reads with MiXCR, one entry per CDR3 protein. The sample lists hundreds of thousands of distinct CDR3 sequences, 40% to 60% occurring once. This CDR3 is 14 amino acids long. The V gene's germline CDR1 is DFQATT and CDR2 SNEGSKA (reference sequence). V lost 5 bases and J 2 bases, leaving 15 bases between the germline ends. V and J are TRBV20-1 and TRBJ1-1, with D perhaps TRBD1 (5 bases). The receptor was isolated from a man younger than 40 in good health. The sequencing sample was made of blood. The CDR3 reads CSAVGPRVNTEAFF. DNA for the CDR3: TGCAGTGCTGTGGGGCCGCGCGTAAACACTGAAGCTTTCTTT.